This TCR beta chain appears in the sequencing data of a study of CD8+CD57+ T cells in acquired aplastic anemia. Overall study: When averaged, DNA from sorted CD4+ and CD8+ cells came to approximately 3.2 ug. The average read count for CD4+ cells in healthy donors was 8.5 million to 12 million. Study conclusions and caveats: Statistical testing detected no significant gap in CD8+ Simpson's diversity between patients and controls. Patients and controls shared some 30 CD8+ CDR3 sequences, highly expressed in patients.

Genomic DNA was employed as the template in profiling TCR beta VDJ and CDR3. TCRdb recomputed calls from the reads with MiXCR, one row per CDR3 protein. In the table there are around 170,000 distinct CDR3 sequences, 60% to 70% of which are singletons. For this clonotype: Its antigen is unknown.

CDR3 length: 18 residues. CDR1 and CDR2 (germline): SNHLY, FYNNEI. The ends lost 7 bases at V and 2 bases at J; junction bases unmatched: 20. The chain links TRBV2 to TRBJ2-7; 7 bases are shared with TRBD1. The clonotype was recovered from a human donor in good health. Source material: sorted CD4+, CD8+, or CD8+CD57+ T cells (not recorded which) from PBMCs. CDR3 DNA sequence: TGTGCCAGCAAAGGGGATCAGGGGGTCAACCACTTCGCCTACGAGCAGTACTTC. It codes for CASKGDQGVNHFAYEQYF. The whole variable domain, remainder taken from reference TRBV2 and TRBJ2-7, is EPEVTQTPSHQVTQMGQEVILRCVPISNHLYFYWYRQILGQKVEFLVSFYNNEISEKSEIFDDQFSVERPDGSNFTLKIRSTKLEDSAMYFCASKGDQGVNHFAYEQYFGPGTRLTVT.